The clone carrying this T cell receptor beta chain was found many times. What it recognizes is unknown. PBMCs stored at -80 C, numbering 2 million, were the origin of the unsorted libraries. The sample originates from a study of neurological immune-mediated disorders. Study results and limitations: When grouped phylogenetically, the repertoires of 18 of the 34 multiple sclerosis patients fell together in one related-CDR3 cluster, which is a possible signature.

Trimming removed 8 bases from V and 1 base from J; junction bases left unmatched: 7. CDR3 size: 15 residues. CDR1 and CDR2 (germline): MNHEY, SVGEGT. Synthesis of cDNA was accomplished via 5'RACE employing 10-nucleotide random UMIs. Each CDR3 protein is one row after TCRdb ran MiXCR on the 5' RACE reads. The sample contains tens of thousands of distinct CDR3 sequences, approximately 4% of which appear only once. This TCR came from a woman between 50 and 59 years old with multiple sclerosis. The chain combines TRBV6-2 or TRBV6-3 with TRBJ2-3; 9 nucleotides align to TRBD2. Sequencing was done on a sample of PBMCs. The CDR3 DNA is TGTGCCAGCCGAATTAGCGGGAGACGCACAGATACGCAGTATTTT. Translated: CASRISGRRTDTQYF.